Listed here are 2 T cell receptor beta chains from one sample, sequenced in a study of regulatory T cells in long-lasting Graves disease. Time point indicated: newly diagnosed GD, antithyroid drugs for less than 3 months. The TCR library used RNA extracted from PBMCs. Building the TCR beta libraries relied on iRepertoire HTBI primers, and CDR3 regions underwent Arm-PCR. TCRdb recomputed calls from the multiplex PCR reads with MiXCR, one row per CDR3 protein. The sample yields about 470,000 distinct CDR3 sequences, roughly 16% seen once. These data were also filed under a second study, of T cells in Graves' hyperthyroidism and ophthalmopathy.

This specimen was peripheral blood mononuclear cells (PBMCs), taken at new diagnosis, from a patient treated with antithyroid drugs. Every receptor here comes from a man aged 40-55 years with Graves disease.

This clonotype was seen at least ten times. The chain joins TRBV3-1 to TRBJ2-7; TRBD2 aligns across 8 bases. In germline, CDR1 is LGHDT, CDR2 YNNKEL (reference sequence). The CDR3 has 15 amino acids. After removal of 1 base from V and 3 bases from J, the junction contained 5 bases not matched to a gene. The CDR3 nucleotides are TGTGCCAGCAGCCAAGTGAGAAGCGGGGGCTACGAGCAGTACTTC. It yields the protein CASSQVRSGGYEQYF.

This clonotype turned up a few times. The chain combines TRBV2 with TRBJ2-6; 11 bases are a match to TRBD2. V shed 4 bases, J shed 1 base, and the junction held 9 bases outside the gene matches. The CDR3 covers 19 residues. Germline V CDR1 and CDR2: SNHLY, FYNNEI. Here the CDR3 reads CASSGPLLAGASGANVLTF. In DNA, the CDR3 is TGTGCCAGCAGTGGACCTCTACTAGCGGGAGCTTCTGGGGCCAACGTCCTGACTTTC.